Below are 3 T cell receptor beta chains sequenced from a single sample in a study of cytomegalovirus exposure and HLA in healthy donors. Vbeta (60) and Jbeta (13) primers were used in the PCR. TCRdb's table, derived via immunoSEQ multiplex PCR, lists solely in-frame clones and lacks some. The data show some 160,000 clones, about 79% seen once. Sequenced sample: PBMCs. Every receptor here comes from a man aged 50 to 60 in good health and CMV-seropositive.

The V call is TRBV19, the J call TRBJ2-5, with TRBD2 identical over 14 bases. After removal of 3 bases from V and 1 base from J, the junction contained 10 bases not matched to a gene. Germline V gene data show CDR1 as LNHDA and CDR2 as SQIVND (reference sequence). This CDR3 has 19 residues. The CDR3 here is CASSMQRGLAGALQETQYF. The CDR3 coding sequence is TGTGCCAGTAGTATGCAAAGGGGACTAGCGGGGGCCCTCCAAGAGACCCAGTACTTC. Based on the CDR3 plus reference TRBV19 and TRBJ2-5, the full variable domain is DGGITQSPKYLFRKEGQNVTLSCEQNLNHDAMYWYRQDPGQGLRLIYYSQIVNDFQKGDIAEGYSVSREKKESFPLTVTSAQKNPTAFYLCASSMQRGLAGALQETQYFGPGTRLLVL.

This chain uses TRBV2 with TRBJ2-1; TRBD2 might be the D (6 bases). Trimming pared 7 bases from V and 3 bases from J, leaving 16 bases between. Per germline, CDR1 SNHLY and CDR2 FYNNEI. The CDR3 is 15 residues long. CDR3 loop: CASTQAGRFYNEQFF. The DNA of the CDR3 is TGTGCCAGCACTCAGGCGGGGAGATTCTACAATGAGCAGTTCTTC. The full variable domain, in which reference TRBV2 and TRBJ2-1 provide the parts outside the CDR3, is EPEVTQTPSHQVTQMGQEVILRCVPISNHLYFYWYRQILGQKVEFLVSFYNNEISEKSEIFDDQFSVERPDGSNFTLKIRSTKLEDSAMYFCASTQAGRFYNEQFFGPGTRLTVL.

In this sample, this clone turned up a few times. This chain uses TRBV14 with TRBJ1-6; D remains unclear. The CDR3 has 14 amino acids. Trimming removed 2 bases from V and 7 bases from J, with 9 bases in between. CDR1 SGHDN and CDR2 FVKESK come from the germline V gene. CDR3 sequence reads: CASSQLELNSPLHF. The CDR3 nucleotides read TGTGCCAGCAGCCAATTGGAGTTAAATTCACCCCTCCACTTT.